This T cell receptor (beta chain) was found in a study of response to subunit inactivated influenza vaccine. CDR3 size: 12 residues. V lost 5 bases to trimming and J lost 2 bases, with 9 bases between them. Germline V lookup: CDR1 DFQATT, CDR2 SNEGSKA (reference sequence). This clonotype has only a few counts. TCRdb itself ran the RT-PCR reads through MiXCR, one entry per CDR3 protein. The repertoire holds hundreds of thousands of distinct CDR3 sequences, with around a sixth as singletons. This specimen was PBMCs from blood, taken 11 to 12 days after vaccination. This sequence originates from a man between 45 and 60 years old who received an inactivated influenza vaccine. This chain joins TRBV20-1 and TRBJ2-5, with D possibly being TRBD2 (5 bases). This CDR3 reads CSALPGQETQYF. The CDR3 DNA reads as TGCAGTGCTCTGCCGGGACAAGAGACCCAGTACTTC.